The following is a T cell receptor (beta chain) sequence with its context. Its target is unknown. J was trimmed by 4 bases and V by 3 bases; bases with no gene match: 13. Germline-derived CDR1 and CDR2 are LNHDA and SQIVND (reference sequence). This CDR3 has 19 amino acids. These data come from a study of response to subunit inactivated influenza vaccine. Whole-study findings and limits: The authors put forward the suggestion that each seasonal influenza vaccination may bring in only a limited number of new T cells.

TCRdb redid the calling of the RT-PCR reads with MiXCR, one entry per CDR3 protein. The data hold a few hundred thousand distinct CDR3 sequences, with 14% observed a single time. This TCR was recovered from a man in his fifties who received an inactivated influenza vaccine. The chain uses TRBV19 and TRBJ2-3; 13 nucleotides match TRBD2. This material consisted of PBMCs from blood, taken 11 to 12 days after vaccination. CDR3 sequence (DNA): TGTGCCAGTAGTATCGCAGGACTAGCGGGAGAGACCCCCCCAGATACGCAGTATTTT. It is translated as CASSIAGLAGETPPDTQYF.